This T cell receptor beta chain stems from a study of Tregs in tolerant kidney transplant recipients. CDR3 length: 16 residues. Germline CDR1 and CDR2: LGHNA and YNFKEQ. V shed 2 bases and J 3 bases; nucleotides not matched to a gene: 6. Sequencing used immunoSEQ multiplex PCR; TCRdb keeps in-frame clones, though not all of them. The repertoire holds 90,000 to 150,000 clones, roughly nine tenths seen once, with over 0.5% in the top ten. Study-wide points: Findings come from small patient numbers and require larger validation. No direct test of biological reproducibility was done here.

As for this clone: The antigen is undetermined.

Unstimulated Tregs (CD4+CD25+CD127-) and CD4+CD25- non-Tregs were sorted from PBMCs. Specimen: CD4+ T cells from blood. This clonotype originated in a human donor in good health. This chain links TRBV4-2 with TRBJ2-5; 10 bases align to TRBD2. The CDR3 region has the DNA TGTGCCAGCAGCCAAACGGGGACTAGCGATGAAGAGACCCAGTACTTC. This codes for CASSQTGTSDEETQYF.